Following are 10 T cell receptor beta chains from one sample sequenced in a study of blood T cell repertoires in COVID-19. Assay: immunoSEQ multiplex PCR; the TCRdb copy retains only in-frame clones and omits some. The sample lists under 250,000 clones; roughly 90% were seen once. Sequencing was performed on peripheral blood. The source is a man aged 55 to 70 who had recovered from COVID-19.

The V call is TRBV11-3, the J call TRBJ2-1; 12 positions agree with TRBD2. CDR3 length equals 16 residues. Germline assignment: CDR1 SGHNT and CDR2 YENEEA. With 0 bases clipped from V and 7 bases from J, the junction kept 4 bases outside the gene matches. The CDR3 sequence is CASSLDPSGGGNEQFF. The CDR3 bases are TGTGCCAGCAGCTTAGATCCTAGCGGGGGGGGTAATGAGCAGTTCTTC.

The chain carries TRBV5-4 and TRBJ2-5, with 13 bases aligning to TRBD2. This CDR3 is 17 amino acids long. The V gene end was trimmed by 4 bases and the J gene end by 5 bases; junction bases not matched to a gene: 11. Germline CDR1 is SGHNT and CDR2 is YYREEE (reference sequence). In DNA, the CDR3 is TGTGCCAGCAGCACCGGACTAGCGGGAGCAGGACAGGAGACCCAGTACTTC. This encodes CASSTGLAGAGQETQYF.

V and J are TRBV21-1 and TRBJ2-6; TRBD2 is taken as the D call from the table, unchecked against the DNA. TRBV21-1 is termed a pseudogene. The CDR3 consists of 19 residues. The CDR3 spells CASSKVVPLPSSGANVLTF. CDR3 DNA: TGTGCCAGCAGCAAAGTGGTGCCGCTACCATCCTCTGGGGCCAACGTCCTGACTTTC.

This chain links TRBV5-5 with TRBJ1-6, with 7 bases that match TRBD1. CDR1 and CDR2 (germline): SGHKS, YYEKEE (reference sequence). This CDR3 comprises 14 residues. The ends lost 4 bases at V and 9 bases at J; junction bases unmatched: 7. DNA of the CDR3: TGTGCCAGCAGCCAGGAGGGGGCTGGTTCACCCCTCCACTTT. Amino acid sequence: CASSQEGAGSPLHF.

This chain links TRBV10-3 with TRBJ1-1; D uncertain. The CDR3 extends over 14 amino acids. Per germline, CDR1 ENHRY and CDR2 SYGVKD. Trimming shortened V by 2 bases and J by 6 bases, and 13 bases separated the two germline ends. The CDR3 is CAISEGGRGSEAFF. DNA of the CDR3: TGTGCCATCAGTGAGGGCGGTCGAGGGTCTGAAGCTTTCTTT.

The rearrangement links TRBV11-2 to TRBJ1-2; perhaps TRBD1 as D (5 bases). Trimming cost V 4 bases and J 8 bases, with 11 bases left between them. This CDR3 has 12 amino acids. The germline CDR1 and CDR2 sequences are SGHAT and FQNNGV. CDR3 DNA sequence: TGTGCCAGCAGCTCCCAGGGCTTCGGCTACACCTTC. This encodes CASSSQGFGYTF.

The genes are TRBV30 and TRBJ2-2, with a tentative D call TRBD2 (6 bases). This CDR3 region has 15 residues. Trimming removed 3 bases at V and 6 bases at J, with 17 bases between. Germline values: CDR1 GTSNPN, CDR2 SVGIG (reference sequence). CDR3 protein: CAWRTPGARAGELFF. The CDR3 DNA sequence: TGTGCCTGGAGGACGCCGGGAGCGAGGGCCGGGGAGCTGTTTTTT.

The rearrangement links TRBV9 to TRBJ1-2; D remains unclear. CDR1 is SGDLS, CDR2 YYNGEE, per germline. The CDR3 length is 14 residues. With 0 bases removed from V and 9 bases from J, the gap between germline ends came to 15 bases. The CDR3 nucleotides read TGTGCCAGCAGCGTAGATGAGGGCAAAGCCAGCTACACCTTC. The encoded protein is CASSVDEGKASYTF.

The chain uses TRBV18 and TRBJ2-7; D might be TRBD1 (7 bases). The CDR3 length is 15 residues. Germline CDR1 KGHSH, CDR2 LQKENI. Trimming stripped 0 bases from V and 0 bases from J, with 9 bases between. The CDR3 DNA reads TGTGCCAGCTCACCACCGGAGGGGGCCTCCTACGAGCAGTACTTC. It encodes CASSPPEGASYEQYF.

The chain joins TRBV20-1 to TRBJ1-5; no firm D call. V was shortened by 7 bases and J by 11 bases, with 12 bases between the two germline ends. Germline lookup yields CDR1 DFQATT and CDR2 SNEGSKA (reference sequence). There are 10 residues in the CDR3. CDR3 nucleotides: TGCAGTGTTGGGCTAAACACCCAGCATTTT. It specifies CSVGLNTQHF.